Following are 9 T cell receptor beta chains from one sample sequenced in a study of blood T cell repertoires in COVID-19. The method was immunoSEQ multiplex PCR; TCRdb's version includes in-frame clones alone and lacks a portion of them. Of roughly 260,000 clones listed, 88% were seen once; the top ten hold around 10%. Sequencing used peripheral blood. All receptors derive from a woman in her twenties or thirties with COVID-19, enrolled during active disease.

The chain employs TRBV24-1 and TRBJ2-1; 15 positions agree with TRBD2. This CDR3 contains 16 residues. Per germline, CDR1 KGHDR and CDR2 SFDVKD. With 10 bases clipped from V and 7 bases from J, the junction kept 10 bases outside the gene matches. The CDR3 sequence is CATAPEGLAGGNEQFF. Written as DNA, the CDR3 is TGTGCCACAGCTCCGGAGGGACTAGCGGGAGGTAATGAGCAGTTCTTC.

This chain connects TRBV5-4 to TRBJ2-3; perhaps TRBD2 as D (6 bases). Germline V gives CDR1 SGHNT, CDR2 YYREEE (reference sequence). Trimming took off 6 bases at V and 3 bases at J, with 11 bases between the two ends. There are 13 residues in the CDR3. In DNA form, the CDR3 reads TGTGCCAGCAAGGTAGCGGCAACAGATACGCAGTATTTT. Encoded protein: CASKVAATDTQYF.

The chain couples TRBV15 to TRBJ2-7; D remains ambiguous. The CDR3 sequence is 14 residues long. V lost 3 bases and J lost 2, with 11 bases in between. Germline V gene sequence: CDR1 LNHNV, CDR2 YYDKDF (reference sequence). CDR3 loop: CATSRWAGPYEQYF. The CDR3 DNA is TGTGCCACCAGCAGGTGGGCAGGCCCCTACGAGCAGTACTTC.

CDR3 in amino acids: CASSAAGTGDEKLFF. The CDR3 region has the DNA TGTGCCAGCAGCGCGGCCGGGACAGGGGATGAAAAACTGTTTTTT. V gene TRBV9 combines with J gene TRBJ1-4; 10 bases match TRBD1. The ends lost 3 bases at V and 6 bases at J; junction bases unmatched: 5. Germline CDR1 and CDR2: SGDLS and YYNGEE. CDR3 length: 15 amino acids.

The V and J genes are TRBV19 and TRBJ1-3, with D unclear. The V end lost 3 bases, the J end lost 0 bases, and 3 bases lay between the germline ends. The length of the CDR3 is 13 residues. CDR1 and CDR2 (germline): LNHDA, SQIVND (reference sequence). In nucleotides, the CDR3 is TGTGCCAGTAGTATTCTCTCTGGAAACACCATATATTTT. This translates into CASSILSGNTIYF.

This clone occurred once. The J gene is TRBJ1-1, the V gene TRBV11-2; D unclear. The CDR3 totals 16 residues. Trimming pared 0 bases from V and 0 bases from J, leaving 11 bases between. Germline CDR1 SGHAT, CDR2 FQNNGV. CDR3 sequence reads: CASSLDSGRLNTEAFF. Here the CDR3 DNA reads TGTGCCAGCAGCTTAGATAGTGGCAGGTTGAACACTGAAGCTTTCTTT.

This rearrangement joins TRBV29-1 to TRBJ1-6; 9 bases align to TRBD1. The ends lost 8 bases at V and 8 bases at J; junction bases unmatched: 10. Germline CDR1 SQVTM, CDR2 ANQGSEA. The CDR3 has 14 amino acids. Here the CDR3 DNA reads TGCAGCCCATCCCGGGGACAGGGTTATTCACCCCTCCACTTT. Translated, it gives CSPSRGQGYSPLHF.

The DNA for the CDR3 is TGTGCCACCAGTGACGACGGACTAGCGGGAGACGACGAGCAGTACTTC. This gives the protein CATSDDGLAGDDEQYF. The chain joins TRBV24-1 to TRBJ2-7; 13 positions agree with TRBD2. CDR3 length equals 16 residues. V lost 4 bases to trimming and J lost 5 bases; unmatched junction nucleotides: 7. CDR1 is KGHDR, CDR2 SFDVKD, per germline.

The CDR3 loop reads CASSLQVGLNTEAFF. Here the CDR3 DNA reads TGTGCCAGCAGCTTGCAGGTAGGATTGAACACTGAAGCTTTCTTT. This chain joins TRBV5-4 and TRBJ1-1; D gene uncertain. This CDR3 has 15 residues. Looked up from germline, CDR1 is SGHNT and CDR2 is YYREEE (reference sequence). Trimming removed 1 base at V and 0 bases at J, with 10 bases between.